This entry lists 23 T cell receptor gamma chains sequenced from one sample in a study of gamma-delta chains in newborns, infants, children. TCRdb applied CATT to the reads for clone calling. The sample carries roughly 1,000 gamma-chain clones, 4.1% recorded once. Sequencing was carried out using blood. These receptors all stem from a child who was a newborn, infant or young child, either healthy, febrile or measles-vaccinated (not recorded which).

By proportion, this clone is large. V is TRGV9 and J is TRGJ1 or TRGJ2. The trim removed 10 bases at V and 7 bases at J, leaving 7 bases unmatched. The V gene's germline CDR1 is GITISATS and CDR2 ISYDGTV (reference sequence). This CDR3 is 10 amino acids long. The CDR3 region is CAFLGYKKLF. CDR3 bases: TGTGCCTTTCTGGGGTATAAGAAACTCTTT.

Details on this clone: The protein that TCRdb holds for this DNA derives from a much larger clone and differs from the translated DNA at residue 14, which likely indicates a read error; the protein shown here is translated from the DNA. V gene TRGV9 combines with J gene TRGJP. CDR3 length equals 16 residues. Germline lookup yields CDR1 GITISATS and CDR2 ISYDGTV (reference sequence). This CDR3 reads CALWETQELGKKIEVF. CDR3 DNA sequence: TGTGCCTTGTGGGAGACGCAAGAGTTGGGCAAAAAAATCGAGGTATTT.

Comments on this clone: This CDR3 is also generated by other DNA sequences in the sample. The chain is built from TRGV9 and TRGJP. CDR3 length: 17 amino acids. Germline V gene data show CDR1 as GITISATS and CDR2 as ISYDGTV (reference sequence). V lost 1 base to trimming and J lost 2 bases; unmatched junction nucleotides: 2. The CDR3: CALWEVWQELGKKIKVF. CDR3 coding DNA: TGTGCCTTGTGGGAGGTATGGCAAGAGTTGGGCAAAAAAATCAAGGTATTT.

This clone ranks as large. The chain links TRGV9 to TRGJP. V lost 2 bases to trimming and J lost 7 bases; unmatched junction nucleotides: 2. Germline loops: CDR1 GITISATS, CDR2 ISYDGTV (reference sequence). The CDR3 totals 15 residues. The CDR3 region is CALWEDELGKKIKVF. CDR3 nucleotide sequence: TGTGCCTTGTGGGAGGATGAGTTGGGCAAAAAAATCAAGGTATTT.

With regard to this clone: This may be a read error, as it is one base from a much larger clone. In the same sample, other DNA sequences code for this CDR3. This chain uses TRGV9 with TRGJP. V lost 4 bases to trimming and J lost 6 bases; unmatched junction nucleotides: 9. CDR1 is GITISATS and CDR2 is ISYDGTV in the germline V gene (reference sequence). This CDR3 spans 17 amino acids. CDR3 amino acids: CALWEVTTELGKKIKVF. The CDR3 DNA is TGTGCCTTGTGGGAAGTAACTACAGAGTTGGGCAAAAAAATCAAGGTATTT.

This clone is deemed medium-sized. This chain connects TRGV9 to TRGJ1 or TRGJ2. V lost 7 bases and J lost 3; bases outside the gene matches: 12. The CDR3 is 14 amino acids. Germline V gene lookup returns CDR1 GITISATS and CDR2 ISYDGTV (reference sequence). CDR3 loop: CALCPALVYYKKLF. The CDR3 region has the DNA TGTGCCTTGTGCCCCGCGCTAGTTTATTATAAGAAACTCTTT.

This clone ranks as large (0.1 to 1%). Within the sample, other DNA sequences also encode this same CDR3. This sequence joins TRGV9 and TRGJP. The CDR3 contains 16 residues. V shed 2 bases and J 4 bases; nucleotides not matched to a gene: 2. Germline assignment: CDR1 GITISATS and CDR2 ISYDGTV (reference sequence). Here the CDR3 reads CALWEAQELGKKIKVF. CDR3 nucleotide sequence: TGTGCCTTGTGGGAGGCTCAAGAGTTGGGCAAAAAAATCAAGGTATTT.

Concerning this clone: This CDR3 is also generated by other DNA sequences in the sample. The rearrangement uses TRGV9 and TRGJP. CDR1 is GITISATS, CDR2 ISYDGTV, per germline (reference sequence). Losses at the gene ends were 0 bases for V and 7 bases for J; bases not matched to a gene: 6. This CDR3 contains 17 residues. This CDR3 is CALWEVLGELGKKIKVF. The CDR3, as DNA: TGTGCCTTGTGGGAGGTGCTCGGTGAGTTGGGCAAAAAAATCAAGGTATTT.

This clone showed up just a few times. This CDR3 reads CATWDLPNYYKKLF. CDR3 coding DNA: TGTGCCACCTGGGACCTTCCGAATTATTATAAGAAACTCTTT. This sequence joins TRGV4 and TRGJ1 or TRGJ2. The CDR3 sequence is 14 residues long. Trimming took 4 bases from V and 0 from J; bases not matched to a gene: 6. CDR1 is EGSTGY and CDR2 is YDSYTSSV in the germline V gene.

V gene TRGV9 combines with J gene TRGJP. There are 17 residues in the CDR3. The germline gives CDR1 GITISATS, CDR2 ISYDGTV (reference sequence). V dropped 2 bases and J dropped 7; count of bases not matched to a gene: 8. The CDR3 DNA reads TGTGCCTTGTGGGAGGGGATCTCCGAGTTGGGCAAAAAAATCAAGGTATTT. Amino acids: CALWEGISELGKKIKVF.

The chain uses TRGV9 and TRGJP. CDR1 GITISATS and CDR2 ISYDGTV come from the germline V gene (reference sequence). The V and J ends lost 0 bases and 8 bases, in that order; junction bases with no gene match: 13. This CDR3 is 19 amino acids long. DNA for the CDR3: TGTGCCTTGTGGGAGGTGTCAAGTTACGGCAAGTTGGGCAAAAAAATCAAGGTATTT. Its translation: CALWEVSSYGKLGKKIKVF.

The table lists this clone with a few counts. TCRdb's protein for this DNA is that of a much larger clone and differs from the translation at residue 3, likely a read error; the protein shown is the DNA translation. The sample has other DNA sequences that encode this CDR3 too. The chain links TRGV9 to TRGJP. Germline CDR1 is GITISATS and CDR2 is ISYDGTV (reference sequence). The CDR3 runs 16 residues. This CDR3 reads CASWDHQELGKKIKVF. For the CDR3, the DNA is TGTGCCTCGTGGGACCATCAAGAGTTGGGCAAAAAAATCAAGGTATTT.

Worth noting for this clone: A far larger clone is just one base off, so this is likely a read error. The identical CDR3 is also encoded by other nucleotide sequences in the sample. The rearrangement links TRGV9 to TRGJP. The V gene's germline CDR1 is GITISATS and CDR2 ISYDGTV (reference sequence). CDR3 length: 16 amino acids. V gave up 0 bases and J gave up 11 bases; unmatched junction bases: 7. This CDR3 reads CALWEVRELGKKIKVF. For the CDR3, the DNA is TGTGCCTTGTGGGAGGTGCGGGAGCTGGGCAAAAAAATCAAGGTATTT.

Regarding this clone: A much larger clone differs from this one at a single base, so this may be a read error. The chain has TRGV9 and TRGJ1 or TRGJ2. From germline, CDR1 is GITISATS and CDR2 ISYDGTV (reference sequence). The CDR3 has 12 residues. The CDR3 sequence: CALWVVRDKKLF. The CDR3 nucleotides read TGTGCCTTGTGGGTGGTGCGAGATAAGAAACTCTTT.

This clone was seen only a few times. The rearrangement links TRGV9 to TRGJP. This CDR3 is 15 amino acids long. The germline V gene has CDR1 GITISATS and CDR2 ISYDGTV (reference sequence). V dropped 0 bases and J dropped 8; count of bases not matched to a gene: 1. In DNA, the CDR3 is TGTGCCTTGTGGGAGGTGAAGTTGGGCAAAAAAATCAAGGTATTT. Protein sequence: CALWEVKLGKKIKVF.

Regarding this clone: A much larger clone differs by one base, so this may be a read error. This sample includes further DNA sequences coding for the same CDR3. The genes are TRGV9 and TRGJP. Germline CDR1 and CDR2: GITISATS and ISYDGTV (reference sequence). This CDR3 has 17 amino acids. CDR3 sequence (DNA): TGTGCCCTGTGGGAGCGTGCGGGGGAGTTGGGCAAAAAAATCAAGGTATTT. It specifies CALWERAGELGKKIKVF.

For this clone: This likely reflects a read error, since a far larger clone is one base away. Distinct nucleotide sequences in the sample also encode this CDR3. This rearrangement joins TRGV9 to TRGJP. Per germline, CDR1 GITISATS and CDR2 ISYDGTV (reference sequence). This CDR3 is built from 16 residues. The chain's CDR3 is CALWETQELGKKIKVF. The DNA for the CDR3 is TGTGCCCTGTGGGAGACGCAAGAGTTGGGCAAAAAAATCAAGGTATTT.

This chain links TRGV8 with TRGJ1 or TRGJ2. Germline lookup yields CDR1 VENAVY and CDR2 YDSYNSRV. The CDR3 extends over 14 amino acids. Germline trimming cut 0 bases from V and 2 bases from J; bases unmatched to any gene: 4. The CDR3: CATWDRPYYYKKLF. The CDR3 nucleotides are TGTGCCACCTGGGATAGGCCATATTATTATAAGAAACTCTTT.

On this clone itself: TCRdb shows a much larger clone's protein in place of this DNA's translation, and the two differ at residue 6, likely through a read error; the protein shown is translated from the DNA. The gene calls are TRGV9 and TRGJP. V shed 3 bases and J 7 bases; nucleotides not matched to a gene: 6. The CDR3 is 16 amino acids. CDR1 and CDR2 from the germline V gene are GITISATS and ISYDGTV (reference sequence). CDR3 sequence reads: CALWELEELGKKIKVF. DNA for the CDR3: TGTGCCTTGTGGGAGTTGGAGGAGTTGGGCAAAAAAATCAAGGTATTT.

By its share, this clone is medium-sized. This sample includes further DNA sequences coding for the same CDR3. The chain carries TRGV9 and TRGJP. The CDR3 runs 14 residues. CDR1 is GITISATS, CDR2 ISYDGTV, per germline (reference sequence). Trimming at V came to 3 bases and at J to 8 bases, leaving 1 base not matched to a gene. The CDR3 protein is CALWEKLGKKIKVF. The DNA of the CDR3 is TGTGCCTTGTGGGAGAAGTTGGGCAAAAAAATCAAGGTATTT.

The J gene is TRGJP, the V gene TRGV9. There are 16 residues in the CDR3. The ends lost 2 bases at V and 8 bases at J; junction bases unmatched: 6. Germline V gives CDR1 GITISATS, CDR2 ISYDGTV (reference sequence). The CDR3 DNA reads as TGTGCCTTGTGGGAGGCCTTTAAGTTGGGCAAAAAAATCAAGGTATTT. Residues: CALWEAFKLGKKIKVF.

In its sample, this clone ranks as large. The sample has other DNA sequences that encode this CDR3 too. This sequence joins TRGV9 and TRGJP. The CDR3 spans 16 residues. The V segment lost 0 bases and the J segment 6 bases; nucleotides outside the gene matches: 2. Germline CDR1 and CDR2: GITISATS and ISYDGTV (reference sequence). The chain's CDR3 is CALWEVGELGKKIKVF. The CDR3, as DNA: TGTGCCTTGTGGGAGGTGGGAGAGTTGGGCAAAAAAATCAAGGTATTT.

This clone is medium-sized (0.01 to 0.1%). The chain has TRGV9 and TRGJ1 or TRGJ2. The V gene end was trimmed by 1 base and the J gene end by 2 bases; junction bases not matched to a gene: 2. CDR1 is GITISATS, CDR2 ISYDGTV, per germline (reference sequence). The length of the CDR3 is 13 residues. CDR3 nucleotide sequence: TGTGCCTTGTGGGAGGTCGATTATTATAAGAAACTCTTT. It codes for CALWEVDYYKKLF.